The rows below give T cell receptor beta chains drawn from one sample of a study of T-cell memory formation after mild COVID-19. TCRdb called the 5' RACE reads again in MiXCR, with one record for every CDR3 protein. Among 500,000 to 550,000 distinct CDR3 sequences listed, roughly 20% were seen once. Sequencing was carried out using PBMCs or a T cell subset sorted from them (not recorded which). These receptors originate from an adult woman who had mild COVID-19 (a few samples of this study predate the infection). Cell type and time point are not known. Each CDR3 is given without its conserved first and last residue. Where a row states a size, it is once, few, many or the class of an expanded clone; other rows omit it.

>TRBV11-2|TRBJ2-2|.
ASSSQEREGAGELF
>TRBV15|TRBJ2-7|few
ATNRGSHTEQY
>TRBV10-3|TRBJ2-7|.
AISGAFGTSGPSSYEQY
>TRBV7-2|TRBJ2-2|.
ASSLEGLAENTGELF
>TRBV5-1|TRBJ2-1|few
ASSLGAELGANEQF
>TRBV3-1|TRBJ2-2|few
ASSQSINTGELF
>TRBV3-1|TRBJ2-4|.
ASSQTGQLAKNIQY
>TRBV12-3/TRBV12-4|TRBJ2-2|few
ASREPGTGELF
>TRBV5-1|TRBJ2-2|.
ASSLGSRTGGTGELF
>TRBV12-3/TRBV12-4|TRBJ1-1|few
ASSSHTGTITEAF
>TRBV18|TRBJ2-7|few
ASSPLDSGEQY
>TRBV29-1|TRBJ1-1|few
SVSGTVNTEAF
>TRBV6-5|TRBJ1-6|once
ASKMGQGASPLH
>TRBV12-3/TRBV12-4|TRBJ2-1|few
ASSPLVRRYNEQF
>TRBV12-3/TRBV12-4|TRBJ2-1|.
ASSLYWGGRYNEQF
>TRBV18|TRBJ2-6|.
ASSPGKGANVLT
>TRBV6-1|TRBJ1-1|few
ASSLNNGGRTEAF
>TRBV5-1|TRBJ2-1|.
ASSFEVVGDEQF
>TRBV12-3/TRBV12-4|TRBJ1-5|.
ASSDRTGKQPQH
>TRBV5-6|TRBJ2-7|few
ASIREGYVYEQY
>TRBV12-3/TRBV12-4|TRBJ2-7|few
ASTWAQETYEQY
>TRBV6-2/TRBV6-3|TRBJ2-7|few
ASSPHQGWGDYEQY
>TRBV4-2|TRBJ2-3|.
ASSQELREPDTQY